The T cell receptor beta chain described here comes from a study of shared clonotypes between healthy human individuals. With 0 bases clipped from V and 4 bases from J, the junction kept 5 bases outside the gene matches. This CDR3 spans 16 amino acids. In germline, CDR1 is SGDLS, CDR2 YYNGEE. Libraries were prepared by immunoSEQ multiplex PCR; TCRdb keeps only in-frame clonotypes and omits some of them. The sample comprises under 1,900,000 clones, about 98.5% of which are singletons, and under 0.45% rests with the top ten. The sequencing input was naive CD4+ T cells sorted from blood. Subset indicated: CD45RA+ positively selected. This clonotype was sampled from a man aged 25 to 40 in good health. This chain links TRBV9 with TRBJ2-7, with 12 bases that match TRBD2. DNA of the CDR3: TGTGCCAGCAGCGTAGGACTAGCGGGAGCAAATTACGAGCAGTACTTC. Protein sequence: CASSVGLAGANYEQYF.